Below are 22 T cell receptor beta chains sequenced from a single sample in a study of cytomegalovirus exposure and HLA in healthy donors. The PCR employed 60 Vbeta primers together with 13 Jbeta primers. Here immunoSEQ multiplex PCR was the method, and the copy in TCRdb shows in-frame clones only, minus some. The data contain 100,000 to 150,000 clones, 8.5% to 10% of them singletons. The specimen sequenced was PBMCs. The source of these receptors is a man in his forties in good health and CMV-seronegative.

The chain couples TRBV9 to TRBJ2-3, with TRBD2 identical over 11 bases. The CDR3 totals 16 residues. V lost 0 bases and J lost 2; bases outside the gene matches: 2. In germline, CDR1 is SGDLS, CDR2 YYNGEE. The CDR3 here is CASSVGSGGATDTQYF. DNA of the CDR3: TGTGCCAGCAGCGTAGGTAGCGGGGGGGCCACAGATACGCAGTATTTT.

This clone has more than one count but fewer than ten. V and J are TRBV6-1 and TRBJ1-1; no firm D call. Germline CDR1 is MNHNS and CDR2 is SASEGT. This CDR3 comprises 13 residues. V shed 2 bases and J shed 5 bases, with 9 bases lying between them. The CDR3 protein is CASSELGGTEAFF. CDR3 DNA: TGTGCCAGCAGTGAATTGGGAGGGACTGAAGCTTTCTTT.

A few counts support this clone. The J gene is TRBJ2-2, the V gene TRBV12-5; 8 bases line up with TRBD2. Germline V gives CDR1 LGHNT, CDR2 FRNRAP. The CDR3 spans 16 residues. V lost 3 bases to trimming and J lost 0 bases; unmatched junction nucleotides: 3. CDR3 in amino acids: CASGFGGAANTGELFF. The CDR3 coding sequence is TGTGCTAGTGGTTTCGGGGGGGCTGCGAACACCGGGGAGCTGTTTTTT.

The J gene is TRBJ2-2, the V gene TRBV29-1, with 14 bases aligning to TRBD2. CDR3 length: 16 residues. The germline V gene encodes CDR1 SQVTM and CDR2 ANQGSEA. Trimming cost V 2 bases and J 4 bases; bases outside gene matches: 3. The CDR3 DNA sequence: TGCAGCGTTGAACAAGGACTAGCGGGGGGCACCGGGGAGCTGTTTTTT. It is translated as CSVEQGLAGGTGELFF.

CDR3 sequence (DNA): TGTGCCACCTCGACAGGGGTCGAAGGGGAGCAGTACTTC. Its translation: CATSTGVEGEQYF. The V gene is TRBV19, the J gene TRBJ2-7, with TRBD1 matching 8 bases. CDR1 LNHDA and CDR2 SQIVND come from the germline V gene (reference sequence). This CDR3 comprises 13 residues. V lost 10 bases and J lost 7; bases outside the gene matches: 12.

This clone was seen only a few times. V is TRBV28 and J is TRBJ2-7; TRBD1 matches 10 bases. V trimming: 6 bases; J trimming: 2 bases; junction bases outside the gene matches: 7. The germline V gene encodes CDR1 MDHEN and CDR2 SYDVKM. The CDR3 covers 15 residues. The CDR3, as DNA: TGTGCCAGCAGCCCTGACAGGGGGCAAACCTACGAGCAGTACTTC. This translates into CASSPDRGQTYEQYF. The variable domain in full, with the rest retrieved from reference TRBV28 and TRBJ2-7, is DVKVTQSSRYLVKRTGEKVFLECVQDMDHENMFWYRQDPGLGLRLIYFSYDVKMKEKGDIPEGYSVSREKKERFSLILESASTNQTSMYLCASSPDRGQTYEQYFGPGTRLTVT.

The chain joins TRBV29-1 to TRBJ2-1; 9 bases are shared with TRBD1. The CDR3 spans 15 residues. Per the germline V gene, CDR1 is SQVTM and CDR2 is ANQGSEA. With V trimmed by 6 bases and J by 4 bases, 10 bases remained unmatched. The CDR3 nucleotides are TGCAGCGTCCCTTCAATCGGACAGGGGTACAATGAGCAGTTCTTC. It codes for CSVPSIGQGYNEQFF.

The chain recombines TRBV28 with TRBJ1-2; 8 bases are a match to TRBD1. Germline V lookup: CDR1 MDHEN, CDR2 SYDVKM. The CDR3 covers 15 residues. V lost 6 bases and J lost 3; bases outside the gene matches: 9. The CDR3 sequence is CASRLRGRGDYGYTF. The CDR3 coding sequence is TGTGCCAGCAGACTCAGGGGGCGCGGGGACTATGGCTACACCTTC.

For the CDR3, the DNA is TGTGCCAGCAGTTTATGGGGCGGGGGGAACCAAGAGACCCAGTACTTC. This codes for CASSLWGGGNQETQYF. This rearrangement joins TRBV27 to TRBJ2-5; 8 positions match TRBD2. The CDR3 consists of 16 residues. Germline assignment: CDR1 MNHEY and CDR2 SMNVEV (reference sequence). V shed 1 base and J 0 bases; nucleotides not matched to a gene: 4.

This clone has just a few counts. The rearrangement joins TRBV10-3 to TRBJ2-1; 12 bases match TRBD2. Germline V gene data show CDR1 as ENHRY and CDR2 as SYGVKD. This CDR3 has 16 residues. The V and J ends lost 0 bases and 8 bases, in that order; junction bases with no gene match: 5. CDR3 loop: CAISESYSSGGDEQFF. Written as DNA, the CDR3 is TGTGCCATCAGTGAGTCGTATTCTAGCGGGGGGGATGAGCAGTTCTTC.

The chain combines TRBV4-1 with TRBJ2-7; 10 nucleotides align to TRBD1. CDR1 and CDR2 from the germline V gene are MGHRA and YSYEKL. This CDR3 region has 15 residues. V was clipped by 4 bases and J by 4 bases; unmatched bases: 7. The CDR3, as DNA: TGCGCCAGCAGCCGCCCCGGGACAGGGGTGTACGAGCAGTACTTC. It yields the protein CASSRPGTGVYEQYF.

This clone was counted between two and nine times. CDR3 in amino acids: CASRDLGLAKKRDEQFF. The CDR3 bases are TGCGCCAGCAGGGACTTGGGACTAGCGAAGAAAAGGGATGAGCAGTTCTTC. The J gene is TRBJ2-1, the V gene TRBV5-1; TRBD2 aligns across 10 bases. Germline values: CDR1 SGHRS, CDR2 YFSETQ. CDR3 size: 17 residues. After removal of 5 bases from V and 8 bases from J, the junction contained 16 bases not matched to a gene.

This clone was seen a few times. The CDR3 region has the DNA TGTGCCAGCAGTTACTCTGCACAAACGGGAAACACCATATATTTT. Protein sequence: CASSYSAQTGNTIYF. The genes are TRBV6-6 and TRBJ1-3; D gene ambiguous. Trimming shortened V by 0 bases and J by 4 bases, and 10 bases separated the two germline ends. The CDR3 runs to 15 residues. Germline V gene data show CDR1 as MNHNY and CDR2 as SVGAGI (reference sequence).

The chain joins TRBV9 to TRBJ1-1; TRBD1 is a possible D gene (6 bases). Germline V gives CDR1 SGDLS, CDR2 YYNGEE. Trimming removed 0 bases from V and 4 bases from J, with 16 bases in between. This CDR3 has 16 amino acids. The CDR3 is CASSVASGGQFTEAFF. The DNA for the CDR3 is TGTGCCAGCAGCGTAGCATCGGGGGGACAATTCACTGAAGCTTTCTTT. Full variable domain (remainder filled in from reference TRBV9 and TRBJ1-1): DSGVTQTPKHLITATGQRVTLRCSPRSGDLSVYWYQQSLDQGLQFLIQYYNGEERAKGNILERFSAQQFPDLHSELNLSSLELGDSALYFCASSVASGGQFTEAFFGQGTRLTVV.

Only a few counts were recorded for this clone. This chain joins TRBV2 and TRBJ2-1; unclear D gene. The CDR3 contains 14 residues. Per the germline V gene, CDR1 is SNHLY and CDR2 is FYNNEI. The V and J ends lost 4 bases and 2 bases respectively, with 9 bases between them. The CDR3 DNA is TGTGCCAGCAGTGGCTCTCTAGCCTACAATGAGCAGTTCTTC. Amino acids: CASSGSLAYNEQFF.

This clone has more than one count but fewer than ten. The chain has TRBV28 and TRBJ1-1, with no clear D. This CDR3 contains 13 residues. The V and J ends lost 2 bases and 5 bases respectively, with 9 bases between them. Germline values: CDR1 MDHEN, CDR2 SYDVKM. CDR3 sequence reads: CASSLDPRTEAFF. The CDR3 DNA sequence: TGTGCCAGCAGTTTAGATCCGAGAACTGAAGCTTTCTTT.

This clone appeared a few times. The J gene is TRBJ1-1, the V gene TRBV6-1; possible D gene TRBD1, 6 bases. This CDR3 spans 11 amino acids. CDR1 and CDR2 from the germline V gene are MNHNS and SASEGT. The germline V and J ends were trimmed by 10 bases and 1 base, with 7 bases remaining between them. This chain's CDR3 is CATQGNTEAFF. CDR3 coding DNA: TGTGCCACACAGGGGAACACTGAAGCTTTCTTT.

There are a few counts of this clone. The chain carries TRBV7-2 and TRBJ2-3, with 8 bases that match TRBD1. V trimming: 4 bases; J trimming: 0 bases; junction bases outside the gene matches: 6. This CDR3 region has 16 residues. The germline V gene has CDR1 SGHTA and CDR2 FQGNSA. The CDR3 is CASSSRQGRSTDTQYF. The DNA of the CDR3 is TGTGCCAGCAGCTCCCGACAGGGGAGGAGCACAGATACGCAGTATTTT.

A few counts support this clone. The rearrangement joins TRBV19 to TRBJ1-1; possibly TRBD1 for D (5 bases). This CDR3 comprises 12 residues. CDR1 and CDR2 (germline): LNHDA, SQIVND (reference sequence). Trimming pared 8 bases from V and 1 base from J, leaving 8 bases between. The CDR3 loop reads CASHTGNTEAFF. CDR3 DNA: TGTGCCAGTCATACAGGGAACACTGAAGCTTTCTTT.

The rearrangement joins TRBV7-2 to TRBJ1-2, with a weak D call TRBD1 (5 bases). CDR1 and CDR2 (germline): SGHTA, FQGNSA. Trimming removed 5 bases from V and 8 bases from J, with 15 bases in between. This CDR3 is 13 amino acids long. CDR3 loop: CASSRTPGPGYTF. CDR3 nucleotide sequence: TGTGCCAGCAGCCGGACCCCAGGGCCCGGCTACACCTTC.

The chain employs TRBV6-6 and TRBJ2-5; a possible D gene is TRBD2 (6 bases). The CDR3 contains 13 residues. V was clipped by 10 bases and J by 7 bases, with 19 bases between them. Per germline, CDR1 MNHNY and CDR2 SVGAGI (reference sequence). The CDR3 DNA reads as TGTGCCACCTTGGGACTCGCACGTAGGACCCAGTACTTC. It encodes CATLGLARRTQYF.

The chain joins TRBV7-2 to TRBJ2-1, with D possibly matching TRBD1 (6 bases). The V end lost 3 bases, the J end lost 0 bases, and 6 bases lay between the germline ends. Germline loops: CDR1 SGHTA, CDR2 FQGNSA. There are 14 residues in the CDR3. This chain's CDR3 is CASSLDSSYNEQFF. CDR3 in DNA: TGTGCCAGCAGCTTGGACAGCTCCTACAATGAGCAGTTCTTC.